A single sample gave rise to the 13 T cell receptor beta chains below, sequenced in a study of T-cell memory formation after mild COVID-19. TCRdb reanalysed the 5' RACE reads using MiXCR and keeps one entry per CDR3 protein. The profile shows 410,000 or so distinct CDR3 sequences, about 25% of them singletons. Sequenced material: PBMCs or a T cell subset sorted from them (not recorded which). Every receptor here comes from an adult woman who had mild COVID-19 (a few samples of this study predate the infection). Cell type and time point are not known.

V is TRBV28 and J is TRBJ2-1, with a possible D match to TRBD1 (5 bases). Between the trimmed V and J ends, which lost 2 bases and 6 bases, there was a span of 11 bases. The CDR3 is 14 residues long. CDR1 and CDR2 from the germline V gene are MDHEN and SYDVKM. The CDR3: CASSLVARVNEQFF. CDR3 in DNA: TGTGCCAGCAGTTTAGTAGCCAGGGTCAATGAGCAGTTCTTC.

The sample holds many counts of this clonotype. The chain combines TRBV6-1 with TRBJ2-1; a weak D match, TRBD2 (5 bases). Germline lookup yields CDR1 MNHNS and CDR2 SASEGT. CDR3 length equals 14 residues. V dropped 3 bases and J dropped 3 bases, with 9 bases sitting between them. CDR3 bases: TGTGCCAGCAGTGATCACGGGAACTACAATGAGCAGTTCTTC. It yields the protein CASSDHGNYNEQFF.

This clonotype was seen only a few times. For the CDR3, the DNA is TGTGCCAGTAGTATCCAAGGACTAGCGGATGACAATGAGCAGTTCTTC. Its translation: CASSIQGLADDNEQFF. The rearrangement joins TRBV19 to TRBJ2-1, with 10 nucleotides matching TRBD2. The CDR3 is 16 residues long. Germline V gives CDR1 LNHDA, CDR2 SQIVND (reference sequence). The J segment lost 5 bases and the V segment lost 3 bases, leaving 7 bases of the junction unmatched.

The chain uses TRBV5-6 and TRBJ1-1, with 9 bases matching TRBD1. Germline values: CDR1 SGHDT, CDR2 YYEEEE. The CDR3 has 19 residues. Unmatched junction bases numbered 17, after V lost 4 bases and J lost 1 base. The CDR3 sequence: CASSPIVIRDRDPNTEAFF. In nucleotides, the CDR3 is TGTGCCAGCAGCCCTATAGTTATAAGGGACAGGGATCCGAACACTGAAGCTTTCTTT.

The chain is built from TRBV12-3 or TRBV12-4 and TRBJ2-1; 8 nucleotides match TRBD1. The CDR3 runs 17 residues. V lost 9 bases and J lost 4; bases outside the gene matches: 17. The CDR3 loop reads CASNRQGSPTRYNEQFF. The CDR3 DNA is TGTGCCAGTAATCGACAGGGGAGTCCGACGAGATACAATGAGCAGTTCTTC.

This chain links TRBV3-1 with TRBJ2-1; tentative D call: TRBD2 (5 bases). CDR1 and CDR2 (germline): LGHDT, YNNKEL (reference sequence). The CDR3 is 14 amino acids. Trimming took off 1 base at V and 6 bases at J, with 10 bases between the two ends. The CDR3 here is CASSQVEEVNEQFF. The DNA for the CDR3 is TGTGCCAGCAGCCAAGTTGAGGAGGTCAATGAGCAGTTCTTC.

This clonotype was detected only a few times. The chain has TRBV9 and TRBJ2-1; D is possibly TRBD1 or TRBD2 (6 bases each). Per the germline V gene, CDR1 is SGDLS and CDR2 is YYNGEE. The germline V and J ends were trimmed by 4 bases and 8 bases, with 22 bases remaining between them. The CDR3 runs 16 residues. This CDR3 is CASSPTTGRSIDEQFF. As DNA, the CDR3 is TGTGCCAGCAGCCCTACCACAGGGAGGTCCATCGATGAGCAGTTCTTC.

The chain recombines TRBV24-1 with TRBJ2-3; 9 bases line up with TRBD1. Germline V lookup: CDR1 KGHDR, CDR2 SFDVKD. The CDR3 is made up of 13 amino acids. The V segment lost 4 bases and the J segment 8 bases; nucleotides outside the gene matches: 3. This CDR3 is CATSEIQGATQYF. CDR3 nucleotides: TGTGCCACCAGTGAGATACAGGGGGCTACGCAGTATTTT.

Only a few counts were recorded for this clonotype. V gene TRBV5-1 combines with J gene TRBJ1-6; 8 bases match TRBD1. The CDR3 length is 15 residues. With V trimmed by 2 bases and J by 8 bases, 6 bases remained unmatched. Germline V gene data show CDR1 as SGHRS and CDR2 as YFSETQ. In nucleotides, the CDR3 is TGCGCCAGCAGCTTAAACAGGGGGAGCGATTCACCCCTCCACTTT. Protein sequence: CASSLNRGSDSPLHF.

The gene calls are TRBV4-1 and TRBJ1-1, with D unresolved. V lost 1 base and J 1 base, leaving 10 bases between the germline ends. Per germline, CDR1 MGHRA and CDR2 YSYEKL. This CDR3 has 15 residues. The CDR3 loop is CASSQVLPTNTEAFF. CDR3 DNA: TGCGCCAGCAGCCAAGTTTTACCGACGAACACTGAAGCTTTCTTT.

This clonotype was detected ten times or more. The V and J genes are TRBV20-1 and TRBJ1-4; TRBD1 is a possible D gene (5 bases). Germline V CDR1 and CDR2: DFQATT, SNEGSKA (reference sequence). CDR3 size: 18 residues. V dropped 5 bases and J dropped 6 bases, with 28 bases sitting between them. CDR3 sequence: CSAARGPQGLRWDEKLFF. In DNA, the CDR3 is TGCAGTGCTGCCCGGGGTCCGCAGGGACTAAGATGGGATGAAAAACTGTTTTTT.

The chain combines TRBV9 with TRBJ2-3; no clear D gene. CDR1 and CDR2 from the germline V gene are SGDLS and YYNGEE. Trimming left V 1 base short and J 1 base short, with 4 bases between. This CDR3 has 13 residues. CDR3 in amino acids: CASSVFGTDTQYF. CDR3 nucleotide sequence: TGTGCCAGCAGCGTATTTGGCACAGATACGCAGTATTTT.

The genes are TRBV9 and TRBJ1-1; 7 bases line up with TRBD1. The CDR3 loop spans 13 amino acids. Germline CDR1 reads SGDLS; CDR2 reads YYNGEE. The ends lost 3 bases at V and 2 bases at J; junction bases unmatched: 1. The CDR3 DNA reads TGTGCCAGCAGCGAGGGGGCAAACACTGAAGCTTTCTTT. This encodes CASSEGANTEAFF.